What follows describes a single TCR beta chain. The entry originates in a study of cytomegalovirus exposure and HLA in healthy donors. PCR used 60 Vbeta primers and 13 Jbeta primers. Sequenced by immunoSEQ multiplex PCR; TCRdb stores in-frame clones only, minus some. Here the sample spans under 200,000 clones, about 80% being singletons. Per the germline V gene, CDR1 is MNHEY and CDR2 is SVGAGI. V gave up 3 bases and J gave up 6 bases, with 17 bases separating them. This CDR3 has 15 amino acids. This sequence joins TRBV6-5 and TRBJ1-2; D gene unclear. The source is a woman in her thirties in good health and CMV-seropositive. Sequencing was done on a sample of PBMCs. The CDR3 region is CASSYHPLREDGYTF. For the CDR3, the DNA is TGTGCCAGCAGTTATCACCCTCTGCGCGAGGATGGCTACACCTTC.